The 10 T cell receptor beta chains presented below share a single source sample, sequenced in a study of early T cells in non-severe SARS-CoV-2 infection. Via MiXCR, TCRdb re-called the 5' RACE reads, giving one row per CDR3 protein. This repertoire shows around 70,000 distinct CDR3 sequences, approximately 10% found once; its top ten account for around 5.8%. Source material: whole blood. The receptors originated from an adult who was a healthcare worker with PCR-confirmed SARS-CoV-2 infection or an uninfected control (not recorded which).

The chain recombines TRBV7-6 with TRBJ2-3; 10 bases line up with TRBD2. This CDR3 comprises 15 residues. V was pared by 7 bases and J by 2 bases, with 6 bases of the junction left unmatched. Germline CDR1 SGHVS, CDR2 FNYEAQ. The CDR3 coding sequence is TGTGCCAGCACAGAAGCGGGAGGGCCCACAGATACGCAGTATTTT. Translated: CASTEAGGPTDTQYF. Full variable domain (remainder filled in from reference TRBV7-6 and TRBJ2-3): GAGVSQSPRYKVTKRGQDVALRCDPISGHVSLYWYRQALGQGPEFLTYFNYEAQQDKSGLPNDRFSAERPEGSISTLTIQRTEQRDSAMYRCASTEAGGPTDTQYFGPGTRLTVL.

The chain uses TRBV7-9 and TRBJ2-5; D tentatively reads TRBD1 or TRBD2 (5 bases each). Germline CDR1 SEHNR, CDR2 FQNEAQ (reference sequence). The CDR3 has 14 amino acids. V dropped 5 bases and J dropped 1 base, with 11 bases sitting between them. CDR3 residues: CASSLDGTQETQYF. The CDR3 DNA sequence: TGTGCCAGCAGCCTGGACGGGACCCAAGAGACCCAGTACTTC.

This clonotype was picked up many times. The chain carries TRBV7-2 and TRBJ2-5; possible D gene TRBD1, 5 bases. The V end was cut by 6 bases, the J end by 4 bases, with 15 bases between. This CDR3 has 14 amino acids. CDR1 is SGHTA and CDR2 is FQGNSA in the germline V gene. CDR3 bases: TGTGCCAGCAGGGAAAGACAGCACGCAGAGACCCAGTACTTC. This gives the protein CASRERQHAETQYF.

This clonotype was seen repeatedly, ten times or more. V gene TRBV10-3 combines with J gene TRBJ2-1, with 10 positions matching TRBD1. The length of the CDR3 is 15 residues. Trimming cost V 8 bases and J 6 bases; bases outside gene matches: 10. CDR1 is ENHRY and CDR2 is SYGVKD in the germline V gene. The CDR3 coding sequence is TGTGCCATCTCTTTCCGGGACAGGGGCCGCAATGAGCAGTTCTTC. It encodes CAISFRDRGRNEQFF.

This clonotype has only a few counts. This chain uses TRBV2 with TRBJ1-1; D call uncertain. The CDR3 is made up of 12 amino acids. Per germline, CDR1 SNHLY and CDR2 FYNNEI. V lost 3 bases and J lost 6, with 8 bases in between. CDR3 amino acids: CASSELGPEAFF. The CDR3, as DNA: TGTGCCAGCAGTGAGCTGGGCCCTGAAGCTTTCTTT.

The CDR3, as DNA: TGCAGCGTTGCACAGTCTGGGGCCAACGTCCTGACTTTC. Its translation: CSVAQSGANVLTF. The chain uses TRBV29-1 and TRBJ2-6; unclear D gene. Trimming took off 4 bases at V and 1 base at J, with 5 bases between the two ends. The V gene's germline CDR1 is SQVTM and CDR2 ANQGSEA. The CDR3 runs 13 residues.

This clonotype was observed many times. J is TRBJ2-7 and V is TRBV6-6; D unclear. The germline V gene has CDR1 MNHNY and CDR2 SVGAGI (reference sequence). CDR3 size: 13 residues. Trimming stripped 8 bases from V and 0 bases from J, with 11 bases between. In DNA, the CDR3 is TGTGCCAGCTTAGTCGCCAGCTCCTACGAGCAGTACTTC. This sequence encodes CASLVASSYEQYF.

This clonotype has at least ten counts. The chain has TRBV11-2 and TRBJ1-3; a weak D match, TRBD1 (5 bases). Trimming shortened V by 3 bases and J by 4 bases, and 16 bases separated the two germline ends. This CDR3 comprises 16 residues. Germline CDR1 and CDR2: SGHAT and FQNNGV. As DNA, the CDR3 is TGTGCCAGCAGCTTGGGGCCAGGGAGCGCCGGAAACACCATATATTTT. Translating it yields CASSLGPGSAGNTIYF.

The genes are TRBV12-3 or TRBV12-4 and TRBJ2-1; no clear D. There are 13 residues in the CDR3. V was trimmed by 6 bases and J by 10 bases, leaving 16 bases between them. This CDR3 is CASSTQRTWEQFF. The CDR3 bases are TGTGCCAGCAGCACCCAACGGACCTGGGAGCAGTTCTTC.

Only a few counts were recorded for this clonotype. The V and J genes are TRBV11-2 and TRBJ2-5, with a tentative D call TRBD1 (6 bases). Germline-derived CDR1 and CDR2 are SGHAT and FQNNGV. The V and J ends lost 0 bases and 7 bases respectively, with 18 bases between them. The CDR3 length is 16 residues. CDR3 amino acids: CASSLELTATGSTQYF. The CDR3 DNA is TGTGCCAGCAGCTTAGAGTTGACGGCGACAGGCTCGACCCAGTACTTC.